These 17 T cell receptor beta chains originate from one sample sequenced in a study of T-cell reconstitution after alpha-beta-depleted transplantation in children. Preparation of the TCRbeta library was carried out with unique molecular identifiers. Each CDR3 protein gets one entry after TCRdb re-called the PCR reads with MiXCR. The table includes about 610,000 distinct CDR3 sequences, under 12% detected once. This material consisted of PBMCs from the stem cell graft donor, taken from the stem cell graft. These receptors were obtained from a human donor who donated a stem cell graft to a child with acute myeloid leukemia.

In its sample, this clonotype was seen many times. The gene calls are TRBV20-1 and TRBJ2-5; D is ambiguous. V shed 1 base and J shed 4 bases, with 10 bases lying between them. The CDR3 sequence is 13 residues long. The germline CDR1 and CDR2 sequences are DFQATT and SNEGSKA (reference sequence). The chain's CDR3 is CSARVTWLETQYF. The CDR3 DNA reads TGCAGTGCTAGAGTTACTTGGCTAGAGACCCAGTACTTC.

This clonotype has at least ten counts. The chain carries TRBV5-6 and TRBJ2-1, with 8 nucleotides matching TRBD1. Germline V gene sequence: CDR1 SGHDT, CDR2 YYEEEE. The CDR3 spans 19 residues. V was pared by 0 bases and J by 2 bases, with 13 bases of the junction left unmatched. This CDR3 reads CASSLVRDRSPFTYNEQFF. The CDR3 DNA follows: TGTGCCAGCAGCTTGGTCCGGGACAGGTCACCTTTTACCTACAATGAGCAGTTCTTC.

There are a few counts of this clonotype. This rearrangement joins TRBV3-1 to TRBJ2-1, with D hard to call. CDR3 length: 14 residues. Trimming cost V 3 bases and J 8 bases, with 14 bases left between them. The germline gives CDR1 LGHDT, CDR2 YNNKEL (reference sequence). The DNA for the CDR3 is TGTGCCAGCAGCCACCCGGACCAGGTCTATGAGCAGTTCTTC. This translates into CASSHPDQVYEQFF.

This clonotype has just a few counts. V usage is TRBV10-3 and J usage is TRBJ2-1; perhaps TRBD2 as D (6 bases). CDR1 is ENHRY, CDR2 SYGVKD, per germline. CDR3 length equals 13 residues. Trimming took off 11 bases at V and 1 base at J, with 12 bases between the two ends. CDR3 coding DNA: TGTGCCGGCGGGGAGGAGTCCTACAATGAGCAGTTCTTC. Amino acids: CAGGEESYNEQFF.

This clonotype was observed a few times. The J gene is TRBJ2-3, the V gene TRBV6-5; unclear D gene. Per the germline V gene, CDR1 is MNHEY and CDR2 is SVGAGI. CDR3 length: 15 amino acids. V was pared by 0 bases and J by 6 bases, with 13 bases between. CDR3 in DNA: TGTGCCAGCAGTTACTCGATTGGAGCGCCCGATACGCAGTATTTT. It is translated as CASSYSIGAPDTQYF.

The chain links TRBV18 to TRBJ2-3, with 7 bases lining up with TRBD2. Trimming at V came to 3 bases and at J to 0 bases, leaving 9 bases not matched to a gene. Germline V gives CDR1 KGHSH, CDR2 LQKENI. The CDR3 consists of 17 residues. The CDR3 sequence is CASSPSAGVTSTDTQYF. CDR3 nucleotides: TGTGCCAGCTCACCGAGCGCGGGAGTGACTAGCACAGATACGCAGTATTTT.

This clonotype was observed a handful of times. This chain joins TRBV7-3 and TRBJ2-1, with 7 bases matching TRBD1. CDR1 SGHTA and CDR2 FQGTGA come from the germline V gene. The length of the CDR3 is 16 residues. The V and J ends lost 4 bases and 8 bases, in that order; junction bases with no gene match: 14. The CDR3 loop is CASSSRRLNQGDEQFF. DNA of the CDR3: TGTGCCAGCAGCTCCCGCCGACTTAATCAGGGGGATGAGCAGTTCTTC.

The rearrangement uses TRBV5-1 and TRBJ2-2; D may be TRBD2 (5 bases). CDR3 size: 14 residues. Trimming cost V 4 bases and J 6 bases, with 13 bases left between them. CDR1 and CDR2 (germline): SGHRS, YFSETQ. CDR3 sequence: CASSLLDGAGELFF. In DNA form, the CDR3 reads TGCGCCAGCAGCCTACTAGATGGGGCCGGGGAGCTGTTTTTT. The whole variable domain, remainder taken from reference TRBV5-1 and TRBJ2-2, is KAGVTQTPRYLIKTRGQQVTLSCSPISGHRSVSWYQQTPGQGLQFLFEYFSETQRNKGNFPGRFSGRQFSNSRSEMNVSTLELGDSALYLCASSLLDGAGELFFGEGSRLTVL.

This clonotype was counted only a few times. The genes are TRBV4-1 and TRBJ2-5; 13 bases match TRBD2. The length of the CDR3 is 17 residues. Germline assignment: CDR1 MGHRA and CDR2 YSYEKL. The V and J ends lost 2 bases and 5 bases, in that order; junction bases with no gene match: 8. Here the CDR3 reads CASSQWGTSGTEETQYF. CDR3 bases: TGCGCCAGCAGCCAATGGGGGACTAGCGGGACGGAGGAGACCCAGTACTTC.

V is TRBV29-1 and J is TRBJ2-2, with D perhaps assigned TRBD1 or TRBD2 (5 bases each). Trimming removed 7 bases from V and 2 bases from J, with 11 bases in between. Germline CDR1 and CDR2: SQVTM and ANQGSEA. The CDR3 length is 13 residues. CDR3 sequence reads: CSAPGRNTGELFF. CDR3 nucleotide sequence: TGCAGCGCACCGGGACGAAACACCGGGGAGCTGTTTTTT.

The chain recombines TRBV20-1 with TRBJ2-2; 9 bases line up with TRBD1. The J segment lost 7 bases and the V segment lost 5 bases, leaving 11 bases of the junction unmatched. Germline lookup yields CDR1 DFQATT and CDR2 SNEGSKA (reference sequence). This CDR3 spans 15 amino acids. CDR3 in amino acids: CSARWTGAPIGELFF. The CDR3, as DNA: TGCAGTGCTCGTTGGACAGGGGCTCCCATCGGGGAGCTGTTTTTT.

This chain connects TRBV6-1 to TRBJ2-7; D might be TRBD1 or TRBD2, each matching 5 bases. The V end was cut by 6 bases, the J end by 3 bases, with 21 bases between. The CDR3 consists of 16 residues. Germline loops: CDR1 MNHNS, CDR2 SASEGT. The CDR3 is CASRSHHQGVGYEQYF. The CDR3 region has the DNA TGTGCCAGCAGGTCCCACCATCAGGGAGTAGGCTACGAGCAGTACTTC.

This clonotype was seen more than once but under ten times. This chain joins TRBV6-1 and TRBJ1-2; TRBD1 matches 7 bases. V lost 2 bases, J lost 2 bases, and 2 bases stayed unmatched. The V gene's germline CDR1 is MNHNS and CDR2 SASEGT. The CDR3 sequence is 14 residues long. The CDR3 region is CASSEMGQNYGYTF. The CDR3 nucleotides read TGTGCCAGCAGTGAAATGGGACAGAACTATGGCTACACCTTC.

This clonotype has ten or more counts. This chain joins TRBV15 and TRBJ2-3, with 8 bases lining up with TRBD1. This CDR3 is built from 14 residues. The germline V gene has CDR1 LNHNV and CDR2 YYDKDF (reference sequence). The trim removed 7 bases at V and 0 bases at J, leaving 3 bases unmatched. The CDR3 coding sequence is TGTGCCACCACCCCAGGGGGCAGCACAGATACGCAGTATTTT. It encodes CATTPGGSTDTQYF.

This chain connects TRBV6-5 to TRBJ2-7; TRBD2 matches 10 bases. V lost 0 bases and J lost 6; bases outside the gene matches: 11. The V gene's germline CDR1 is MNHEY and CDR2 SVGAGI. The CDR3 runs to 17 residues. The CDR3 DNA reads TGTGCCAGCAGTTACTCCGAGCTAGCGGGAGTTAAGGGCGAGCAGTACTTC. Translated: CASSYSELAGVKGEQYF.

The rearrangement joins TRBV5-1 to TRBJ2-7; D uncertain. Germline V gene lookup returns CDR1 SGHRS and CDR2 YFSETQ. This CDR3 has 14 amino acids. Trimming took 1 base from V and 3 from J, leaving 11 bases between them. CDR3 protein: CASSLYMTNYEQYF. DNA of the CDR3: TGCGCCAGCAGCTTGTATATGACAAACTACGAGCAGTACTTC.

This clonotype was counted ten times or more. The rearrangement links TRBV6-2 or TRBV6-3 to TRBJ2-2, with TRBD1 as a possible D gene (5 bases). The CDR3 consists of 14 residues. V lost 5 bases and J 8 bases, leaving 15 bases between the germline ends. Germline values: CDR1 MNHEY, CDR2 SVGEGT. CDR3 sequence (DNA): TGTGCCAGCAGTCCGACAAGGGGCGCGGGGGAGCTGTTTTTT. Encoded protein: CASSPTRGAGELFF.